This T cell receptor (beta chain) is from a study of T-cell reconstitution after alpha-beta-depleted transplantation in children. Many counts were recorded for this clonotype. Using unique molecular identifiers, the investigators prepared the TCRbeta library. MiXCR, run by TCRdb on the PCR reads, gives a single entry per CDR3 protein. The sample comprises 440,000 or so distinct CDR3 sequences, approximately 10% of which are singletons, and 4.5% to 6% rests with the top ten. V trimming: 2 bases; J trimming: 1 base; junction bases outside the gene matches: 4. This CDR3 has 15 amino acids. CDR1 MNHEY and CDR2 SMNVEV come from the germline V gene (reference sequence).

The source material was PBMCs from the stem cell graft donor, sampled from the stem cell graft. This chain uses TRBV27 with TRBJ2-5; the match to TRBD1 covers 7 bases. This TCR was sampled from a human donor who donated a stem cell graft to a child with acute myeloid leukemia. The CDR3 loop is CASSLNRGPQETQYF. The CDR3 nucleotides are TGTGCCAGCAGTTTAAACAGGGGCCCCCAAGAGACCCAGTACTTC.